The following is a T cell receptor beta chain sequence with its context. This clone was observed a single time. Its recognized antigen is unknown. One base away there is no much larger clone; base qualities are not given. This entry comes from a study of cytomegalovirus exposure and HLA in healthy donors (dated by TCRdb to 2016 to 2017). Background for the entire study: An earlier analysis of approximately 590 of the donors reported more than 250 Gb of sequence data and 120 million or so unique TCR beta sequences from about 200 million T cells. Class I and class II HLA loci were covered by the typing at four-digit resolution. Donor age, sex, ethnicity and CMV serostatus were compiled alongside the repertoire data. About 280 gigabases of sequencing data and 70 million to 85 million unique TCR sequences were included in an early release covering several hundred HLA-typed donors. Using immunosequencing, the study profiled T cell repertoires from about 650 subjects and related those repertoires to cytomegalovirus serostatus. To predict cytomegalovirus infection status, the study brought together high-throughput TCR immunosequencing, statistical association of individual TCRs with disease status, and machine learning. The aim of the study was to test whether cataloging public T cell receptors could identify signatures of past pathogen exposure. The number of donors typed differed by locus, with 629-630 for A, B, C, DRB1 and DQB1, more than 500 for DQA1, 600 to 610 for DPA1, and 472 for DPB1. Roughly 5 DR-DQ haplotypes were handled as single units for association and clustering, since linkage in the cohort was strong. Among about 370 genotyped donors of the cohort, an average of around 250,000 unique TCR beta nucleotide sequences was sequenced per donor, of which 15% to 20% were non-productive. Of the 398 genotyped donors, roughly 85% fell in the genetic ancestry cluster associated with self-reported Caucasian donors. To decide whether each TCR beta V gene segment behaved as functional or pseudogenic, an earlier analysis of some 580 of the donors relied on high-throughput TCR beta sequencing. Every repertoire in the discovery cohort had been generated on one and the same sequencing platform. A later analysis re-analyzed previously published TCR beta repertoires from 500 to 700 donors and added high-resolution HLA genotyping to study TCR occurrence patterns. The later analysis used no new phenotypic data to find candidate immune exposures, relying instead on TCR beta sequences and their occurrence across donors. Genome-wide SNP genotypes for about 55% of the roughly 670 donors were used in a later genetic analysis, which treated that subset as a discovery cohort. Besides the first cohort of 500 to 700 subjects, a separate validation cohort made up of 95 to 150 different subjects was used. Here is what the overall study found, with its caveats: A few of the identified cytomegalovirus-associated TCR beta chains were confirmed in vitro to be specific for cytomegalovirus antigens. Linkage disequilibrium might explain the correlated functional status among segregating V segments, but an unknown experimental factor could not be excluded. Broadly in line with IMGT annotations, most TCR beta V segments showed up in productive rearrangements about 87% or about 30% of the time in an earlier analysis of under 700 of the donors. According to a later analysis, TCR association rates differed among HLA loci, with DRB1 alleles showing the most associated TCRs and HLA-C alleles showing the fewest. A total of some 180 TCR beta chains were listed by the study as associated with cytomegalovirus. Compared with the approximately 670-donor mean, donors in an Asian-associated ancestry cluster had fewer N-insertions in productive TCRs, according to a later genetic analysis. When HLA alleles, especially DR and DQ, strongly co-occurred, attributing TCR associations to individual alleles was difficult. Across donors, most TCR sequences were observed very rarely, whereas some public TCRs were present in many individuals. Because HLA typing was missing for some donors at each locus, association tests included only the typed subset. Specific HLA alleles were associated with around 18,000 TCR beta sequences at a false discovery rate of 0.05 in a later analysis. Immune exposure information for the cohort was limited to CMV serostatus. A later analysis found that most CMV-associated TCR beta chains appeared HLA-restricted, with HLA associations seemingly driven largely by CMV exposure. A cluster of highly shared sequence variants was judged likely to represent a technical artifact of the sequencing pipeline. A later genetic analysis associated a missense DCLRE1C variant with V-gene and J-gene trimming of TCR beta chains, and an independent cohort replicated the association. Several of the top co-occurrence clusters appeared to be linked to parvovirus B19, influenza, CMV and Epstein-Barr virus, according to a later analysis. The authors suggested that the approach could potentially be extended to other disease states and immunological phenotypes. A later analysis found that HLA-associated TCR beta chains were more clonally expanded and had lower generation probabilities than equally common non-associated chains. The classifier was reported to diagnose cytomegalovirus status with high specificity and sensitivity in both the original cohort and the validation cohort. Roughly uniform sequencing depth across donors was assumed in presence/absence analyses, although this assumption may not hold. Some 16 rarely observed V segments, including chromosome 9 orphons, were excluded from the earlier analysis of some 590 of the donors because counts were too low. The cohort was sequenced for TCR beta chains only, and without alpha or paired-chain data the features that could be detected were limited. A further reported finding was that TCR beta sequences accurately predicted the HLA-A and HLA-B alleles for most subjects in the first cohort.

The cohort was made up of approximately 670 healthy bone marrow donors. At the time of sampling, all cohort members were nominally healthy, though unrecorded immune exposures were likely present. The donor tested CMV seropositive and was one of the 289 seropositive cohort members. Each donor provided a peripheral blood sample, and peripheral blood mononuclear cells were used for TCR beta sequencing. Genomic DNA extraction from the blood cell samples was performed with the Qiagen DNeasy Blood Extraction Kit. The protocol used for the library was the immunoSEQ multiplex PCR assay. For the multiplex PCR, a mixture combining 60 forward primers for TCR Vbeta segments and 13 reverse primers for TCR Jbeta segments was used. A multiplex PCR assay on genomic DNA amplified the CDR3 region of rearranged TCR beta genes. The amplified TCR beta libraries were sequenced on the Illumina HiSeq System as 87-base-pair reads. On the authors' methods: A later analysis counted 65 million to 90 million unique TCR beta chains across the 550 to 800 repertoires, and some 11 million of these chains were shared by at least two donors. To remove PCR and sequencing errors, raw reads were error-corrected and collapsed into unique sequences using a nearest-neighbor algorithm that merged closely related sequences. V, D and J gene segments were assigned by aligning CDR3 sequences to IMGT reference sequences. For a sequence to be retained, at least a six-nucleotide match to both a V gene segment and a J gene segment was required. A rearrangement was called productive if the CDR3 had no stop codons and remained in frame with V and J, and every other rearrangement was called non-productive. Following IMGT convention, CDR3 was defined as the stretch from the second conserved V-encoded cysteine up to the conserved J-encoded phenylalanine. The earlier analysis of some 550 of the donors excluded any sequence lacking an unambiguous match to a single V gene segment. In an earlier analysis of several hundred of the donors, V segments were called functional above 56.7% productive rearrangements and were called segregating when the between-donor standard deviation exceeded 5%. To diagnose cytomegalovirus status from the catalog of TCR beta chain sequences, a statistical classification framework was built. V and J gene assignment, in a later analysis, came from comparing TCR nucleotide sequences with IMGT/GENE-DB human TR gene sequences. In a later analysis, CDR3 sequences and most-parsimonious VDJ recombination scenarios were assigned using the TCRdist pipeline. In a later analysis, each TCR beta chain was defined by its CDR3 amino acid sequence together with its V-gene family, and reads lacking a unique V-gene family were excluded. As a way to deal with suspected cross-contamination and a sequencing artifact, a later analysis dropped hundreds of nucleotide sequences that were highly shared and had low generation probability. In a later analysis, a clonal expansion index for each public chain was calculated from normalized within-repertoire ranks of inferred template counts. In a later analysis, generation probabilities were computed with a VDJ recombination model fitted to out-of-frame rearrangements, and the resulting probabilities were checked against IGoR. A later analysis scored TCR-TCR, TCR-HLA and TCR-CMV co-occurrence with hypergeometric tests, applying a repertoire-size bias correction to TCR pairs. In a later analysis, false discovery rates were estimated by permuting HLA or CMV assignments 20 times. In a later analysis, co-occurring TCRs were grouped with DBSCAN, and TCRdist sequence similarity was added when clustering was performed within HLA-allele-positive subsets. Repertoires with fewer than 30,000 or more than 120,000 public chains, plus five repertoires with anomalous nucleotide sharing, were excluded from co-occurrence clustering. Drawn from immuneACCESS, this table holds only the in-frame rearrangements with V and J called that TCRdb kept. Clones are partly lost; checked studies trace under half to an unresolved V gene and leave the rest unexplained. V and J calls and clone size come straight from that table; D and trimming were deduced from the DNA. The sample table lists about 170,000 clones, around 76% of them with a count of one. The ten largest clones represent about 1.4% of the sample.

The receptor comes from a girl under 18 in good health and CMV-seropositive. The sample taken for sequencing was PBMCs.

The CDR3 region: CASSQRGHVEETQYF. The nucleotides are TGTGCCAGCAGCCAACGGGGACACGTGGAAGAGACCCAGTACTTC. This sequence uses TRBV4-2 and TRBJ2-5; a tentative D call is TRBD1 (6 bases match). The germline V gene specifies LGHNA as CDR1 and YNFKEQ as CDR2. A distance of 13 bases separates the germline ends of V and J, which lose 2 bases and 3 bases respectively. Including the terminal cysteine and phenylalanine, the CDR3 comprises 15 residues. Of all the DNA, just the CDR3 is kept, 45 bases in frame from base 1.